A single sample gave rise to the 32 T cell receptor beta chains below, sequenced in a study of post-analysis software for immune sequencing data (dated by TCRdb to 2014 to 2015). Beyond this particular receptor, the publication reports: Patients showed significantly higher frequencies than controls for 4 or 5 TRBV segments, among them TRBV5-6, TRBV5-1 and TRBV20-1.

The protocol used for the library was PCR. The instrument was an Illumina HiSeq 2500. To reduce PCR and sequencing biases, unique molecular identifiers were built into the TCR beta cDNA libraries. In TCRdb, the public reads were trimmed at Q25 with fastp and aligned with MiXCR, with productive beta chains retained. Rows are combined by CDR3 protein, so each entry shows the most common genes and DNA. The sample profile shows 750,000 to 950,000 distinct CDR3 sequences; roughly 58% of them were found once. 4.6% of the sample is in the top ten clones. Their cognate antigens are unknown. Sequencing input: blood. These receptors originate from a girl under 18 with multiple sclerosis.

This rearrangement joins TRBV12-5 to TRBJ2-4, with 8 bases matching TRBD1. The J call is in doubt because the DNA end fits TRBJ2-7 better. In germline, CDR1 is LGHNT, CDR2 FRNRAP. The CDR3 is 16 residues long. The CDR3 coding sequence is TGTGCTAGTGGTTTGCCTGTCGGGACAGGAACCTACGAGCAGTACTTC. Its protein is CASGLPVGTGTYEQYF.

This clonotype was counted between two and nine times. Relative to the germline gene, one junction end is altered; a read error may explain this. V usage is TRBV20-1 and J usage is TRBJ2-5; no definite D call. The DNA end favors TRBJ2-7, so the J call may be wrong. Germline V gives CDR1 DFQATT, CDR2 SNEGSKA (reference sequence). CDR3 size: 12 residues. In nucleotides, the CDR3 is TGTAGTGCAAGTCCTAAGCTTGACGAGCAGTACTTC. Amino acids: CSASPKLDEQYF.

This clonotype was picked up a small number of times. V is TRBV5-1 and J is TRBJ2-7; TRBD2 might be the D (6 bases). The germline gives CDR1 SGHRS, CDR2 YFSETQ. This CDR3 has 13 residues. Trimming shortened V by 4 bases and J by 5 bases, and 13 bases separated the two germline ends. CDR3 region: CASSEGLSHEQYF. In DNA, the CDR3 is TGCGCCAGCAGCGAGGGACTTAGCCACGAGCAGTACTTC.

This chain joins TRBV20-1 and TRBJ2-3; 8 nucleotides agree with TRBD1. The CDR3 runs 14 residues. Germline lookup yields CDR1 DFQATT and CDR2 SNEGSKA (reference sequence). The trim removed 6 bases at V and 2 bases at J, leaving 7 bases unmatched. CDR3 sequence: CSARDRLTTDTQYF. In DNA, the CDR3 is TGCAGTGCGAGGGACAGGCTCACCACAGATACGCAGTATTTT.

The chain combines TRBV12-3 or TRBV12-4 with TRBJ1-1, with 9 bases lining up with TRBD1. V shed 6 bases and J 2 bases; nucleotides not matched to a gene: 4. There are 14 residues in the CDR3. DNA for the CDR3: TGTGCCAGCAGACTTACAGGGGGCAACACTGAAGCTTTCTTT. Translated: CASRLTGGNTEAFF.

The CDR3 spells CASSLDGGEHTQYF. The DNA of the CDR3 is TGCGCCAGCAGCTTGGACGGTGGGGAGCATACGCAGTATTTT. The V and J genes are TRBV5-1 and TRBJ2-3; TRBD2 is a possible D gene (5 bases). The CDR3 is 14 amino acids. Trimming cost V 0 bases and J 7 bases, with 12 bases left between them. CDR1 is SGHRS, CDR2 YFSETQ, per germline.

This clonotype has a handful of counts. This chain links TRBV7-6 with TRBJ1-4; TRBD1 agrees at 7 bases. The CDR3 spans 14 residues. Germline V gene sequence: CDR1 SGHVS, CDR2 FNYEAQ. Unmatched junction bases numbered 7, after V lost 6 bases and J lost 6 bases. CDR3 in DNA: TGTGCCAGCAGTCCAGCGACAGGGTATGAAAAACTGTTTTTT. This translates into CASSPATGYEKLFF.

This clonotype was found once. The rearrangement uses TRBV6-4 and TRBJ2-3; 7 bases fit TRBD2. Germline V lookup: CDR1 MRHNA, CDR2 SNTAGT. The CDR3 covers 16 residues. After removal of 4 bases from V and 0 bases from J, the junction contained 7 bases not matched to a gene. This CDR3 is CASSVASGDSTDTQYF. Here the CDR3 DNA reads TGTGCCAGCAGTGTGGCTAGCGGAGATAGCACAGATACGCAGTATTTT.

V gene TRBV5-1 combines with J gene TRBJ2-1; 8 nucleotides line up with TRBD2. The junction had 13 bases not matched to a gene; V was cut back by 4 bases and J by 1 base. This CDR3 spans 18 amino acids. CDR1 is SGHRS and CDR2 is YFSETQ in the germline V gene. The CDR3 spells CASSLVLRTSLSYNEQFF. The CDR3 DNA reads TGCGCCAGCAGCCTGGTATTAAGGACTAGCTTGTCCTACAATGAGCAGTTCTTC.

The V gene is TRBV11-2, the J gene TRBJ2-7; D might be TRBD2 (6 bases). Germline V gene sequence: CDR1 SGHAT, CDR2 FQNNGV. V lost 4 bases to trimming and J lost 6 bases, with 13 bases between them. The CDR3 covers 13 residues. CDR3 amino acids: CASSWGTPFEQYF. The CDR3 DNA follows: TGTGCCAGCAGCTGGGGGACTCCATTCGAGCAGTACTTC.

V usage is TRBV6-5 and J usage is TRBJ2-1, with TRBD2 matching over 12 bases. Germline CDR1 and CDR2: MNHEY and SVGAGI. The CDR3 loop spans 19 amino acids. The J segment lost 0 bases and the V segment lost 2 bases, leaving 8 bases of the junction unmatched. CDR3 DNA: TGTGCCAGCAGTTACCTTTGGACTAGCGGGGTTTCCTCCTACAATGAGCAGTTCTTC. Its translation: CASSYLWTSGVSSYNEQFF.

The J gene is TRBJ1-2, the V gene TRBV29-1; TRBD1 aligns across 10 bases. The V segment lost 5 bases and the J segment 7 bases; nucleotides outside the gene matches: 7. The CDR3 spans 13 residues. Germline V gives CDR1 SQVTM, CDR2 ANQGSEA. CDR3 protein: CSVWGQGWIGYTF. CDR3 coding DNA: TGCAGCGTTTGGGGACAGGGGTGGATTGGCTACACCTTC. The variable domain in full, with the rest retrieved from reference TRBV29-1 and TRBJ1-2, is SAVISQKPSRDICQRGTSLTIQCQVDSQVTMMFWYRQQPGQSLTLIATANQGSEATYESGFVIDKFPISRPNLTFSTLTVSNMSPEDSSIYLCSVWGQGWIGYTFGSGTRLTVV.

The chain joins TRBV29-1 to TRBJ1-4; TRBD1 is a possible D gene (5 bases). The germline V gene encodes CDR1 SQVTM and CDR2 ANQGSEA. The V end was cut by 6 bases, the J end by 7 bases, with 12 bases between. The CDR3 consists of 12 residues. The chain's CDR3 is CSVGVSGEKLFF. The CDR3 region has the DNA TGCAGCGTGGGGGTATCGGGTGAAAAACTGTTTTTT. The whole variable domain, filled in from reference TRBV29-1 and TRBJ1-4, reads SAVISQKPSRDICQRGTSLTIQCQVDSQVTMMFWYRQQPGQSLTLIATANQGSEATYESGFVIDKFPISRPNLTFSTLTVSNMSPEDSSIYLCSVGVSGEKLFFGSGTQLSVL.

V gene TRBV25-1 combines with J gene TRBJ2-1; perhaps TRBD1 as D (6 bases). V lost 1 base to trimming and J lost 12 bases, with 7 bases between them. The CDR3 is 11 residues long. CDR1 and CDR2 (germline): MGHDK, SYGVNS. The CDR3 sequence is CASSELTGQFF. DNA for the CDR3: TGTGCCAGCAGTGAATTGACAGGGCAGTTCTTC.

The DNA for the CDR3 is TGCAGTGCCATAAACCGACTGATCACCTACGAGCAGTACTTC. It specifies CSAINRLITYEQYF. This chain connects TRBV20-1 to TRBJ2-5; D gene ambiguous. The DNA end is more similar to TRBJ2-7, so the J call may be wrong. This CDR3 is built from 14 residues. CDR1 DFQATT and CDR2 SNEGSKA come from the germline V gene (reference sequence).

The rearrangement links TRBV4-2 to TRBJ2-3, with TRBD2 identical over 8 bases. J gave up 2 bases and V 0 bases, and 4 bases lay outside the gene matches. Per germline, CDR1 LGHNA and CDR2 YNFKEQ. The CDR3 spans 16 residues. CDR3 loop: CASSQEISGITDTQYF. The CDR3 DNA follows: TGTGCCAGCAGCCAAGAAATTAGCGGGATCACAGATACGCAGTATTTT.

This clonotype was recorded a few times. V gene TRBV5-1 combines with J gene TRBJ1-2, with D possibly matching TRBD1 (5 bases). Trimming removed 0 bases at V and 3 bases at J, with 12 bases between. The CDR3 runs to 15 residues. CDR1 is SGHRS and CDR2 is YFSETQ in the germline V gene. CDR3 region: CASSLAAGNDYGYTF. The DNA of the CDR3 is TGCGCCAGCAGCTTGGCGGCAGGGAATGACTATGGCTACACCTTC.

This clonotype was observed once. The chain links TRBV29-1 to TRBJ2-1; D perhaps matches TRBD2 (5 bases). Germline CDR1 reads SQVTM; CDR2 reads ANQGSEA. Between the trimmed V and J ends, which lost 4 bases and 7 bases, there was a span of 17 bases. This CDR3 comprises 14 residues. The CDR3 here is CSVVPLVWKNEQFF. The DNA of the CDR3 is TGCAGCGTTGTCCCACTAGTCTGGAAGAATGAGCAGTTCTTC.

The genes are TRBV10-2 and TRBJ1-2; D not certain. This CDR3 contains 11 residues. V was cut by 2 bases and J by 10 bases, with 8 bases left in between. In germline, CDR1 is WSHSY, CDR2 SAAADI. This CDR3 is CASSERADYTF. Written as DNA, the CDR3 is TGCGCCAGCAGTGAGAGGGCAGACTACACCTTC.

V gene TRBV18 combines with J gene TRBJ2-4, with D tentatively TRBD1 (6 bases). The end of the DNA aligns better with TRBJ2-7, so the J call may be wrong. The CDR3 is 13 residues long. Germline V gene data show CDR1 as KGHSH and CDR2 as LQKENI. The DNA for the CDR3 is TGTGCCAGCTCACCTAAGGGGGAATCCGAGCAGTACTTC. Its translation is CASSPKGESEQYF.

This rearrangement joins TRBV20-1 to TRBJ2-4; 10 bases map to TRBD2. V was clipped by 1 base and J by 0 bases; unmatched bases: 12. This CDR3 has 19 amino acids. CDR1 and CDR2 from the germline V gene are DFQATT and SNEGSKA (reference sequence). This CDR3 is CSARAPPSGRTLAKNIQYF. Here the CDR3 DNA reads TGCAGTGCTAGAGCCCCTCCTAGCGGGAGAACCCTAGCCAAAAACATTCAGTACTTC.

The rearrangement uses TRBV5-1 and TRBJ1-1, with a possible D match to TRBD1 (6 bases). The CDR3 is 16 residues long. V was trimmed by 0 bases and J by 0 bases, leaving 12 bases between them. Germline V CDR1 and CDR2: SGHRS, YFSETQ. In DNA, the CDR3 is TGCGCCAGCAGCTTGGTGGGGAGGGGGGTGAACACTGAAGCTTTCTTT. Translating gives CASSLVGRGVNTEAFF.

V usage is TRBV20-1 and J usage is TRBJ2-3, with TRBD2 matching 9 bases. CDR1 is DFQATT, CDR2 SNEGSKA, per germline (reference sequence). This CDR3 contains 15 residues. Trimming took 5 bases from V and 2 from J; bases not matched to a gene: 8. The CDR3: CSAGVAGGPTDTQYF. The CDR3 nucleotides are TGCAGTGCTGGAGTTGCGGGGGGGCCCACAGATACGCAGTATTTT.

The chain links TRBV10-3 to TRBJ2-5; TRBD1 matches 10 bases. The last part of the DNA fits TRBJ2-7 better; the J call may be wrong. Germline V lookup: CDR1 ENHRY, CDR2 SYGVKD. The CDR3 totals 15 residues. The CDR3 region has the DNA TGTGCCATCAGTGAGTCGGGACAGGGGATATACGAGCAGTACTTC. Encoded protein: CAISESGQGIYEQYF.

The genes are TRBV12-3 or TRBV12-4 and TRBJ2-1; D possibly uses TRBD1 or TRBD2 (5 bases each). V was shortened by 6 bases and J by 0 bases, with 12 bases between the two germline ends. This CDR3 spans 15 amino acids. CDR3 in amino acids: CASSRDRSSYNEQFF. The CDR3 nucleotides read TGTGCCAGCAGCCGGGACCGGAGCTCCTACAATGAGCAGTTCTTC.

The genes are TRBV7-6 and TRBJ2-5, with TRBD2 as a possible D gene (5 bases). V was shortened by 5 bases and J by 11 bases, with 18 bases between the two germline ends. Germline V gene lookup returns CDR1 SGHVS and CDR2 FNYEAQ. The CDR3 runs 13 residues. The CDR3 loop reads CASSLRGMSEQYF. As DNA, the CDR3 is TGTGCCAGCAGCCTCCGGGGTATGAGTGAGCAGTACTTC.

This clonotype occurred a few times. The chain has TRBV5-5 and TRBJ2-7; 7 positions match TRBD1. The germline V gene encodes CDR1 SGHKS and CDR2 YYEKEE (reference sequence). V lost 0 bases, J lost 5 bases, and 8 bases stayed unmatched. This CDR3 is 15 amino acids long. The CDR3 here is CASSLAPTGFDEQYF. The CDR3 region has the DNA TGTGCCAGCAGCTTGGCCCCGACAGGGTTCGACGAGCAGTACTTC.

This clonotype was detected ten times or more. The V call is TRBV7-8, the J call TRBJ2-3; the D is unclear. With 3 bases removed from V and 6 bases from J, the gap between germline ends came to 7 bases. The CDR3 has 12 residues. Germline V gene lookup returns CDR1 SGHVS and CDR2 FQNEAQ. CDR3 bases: TGTGCCAGCAGCTTTCTTGCCGATACGCAGTATTTT. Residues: CASSFLADTQYF.

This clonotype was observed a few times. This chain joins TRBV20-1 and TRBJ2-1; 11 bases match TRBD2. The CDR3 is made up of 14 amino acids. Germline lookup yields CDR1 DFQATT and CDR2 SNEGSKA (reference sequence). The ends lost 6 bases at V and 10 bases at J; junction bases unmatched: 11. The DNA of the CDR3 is TGCAGTGCGTCCGGGTTAGCGGGAGGGTGGGAGCAGTTCTTC. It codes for CSASGLAGGWEQFF.

The CDR3 here is CASREEIRTYEQYF. The CDR3 DNA sequence: TGCGCCAGCCGTGAGGAAATAAGAACCTACGAGCAGTACTTC. The gene calls are TRBV5-1 and TRBJ2-4; D is unclear. The J call may not be correct, given that the DNA end is closer to TRBJ2-7. Germline values: CDR1 SGHRS, CDR2 YFSETQ. The CDR3 is 14 amino acids.

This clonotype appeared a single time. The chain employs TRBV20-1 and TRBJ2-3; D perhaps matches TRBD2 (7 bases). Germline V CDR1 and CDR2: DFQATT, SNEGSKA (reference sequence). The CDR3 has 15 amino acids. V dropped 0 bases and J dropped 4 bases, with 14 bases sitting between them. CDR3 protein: CSARDPRGGADTQYF. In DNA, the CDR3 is TGCAGTGCTAGAGATCCCAGGGGAGGGGCAGATACGCAGTATTTT.

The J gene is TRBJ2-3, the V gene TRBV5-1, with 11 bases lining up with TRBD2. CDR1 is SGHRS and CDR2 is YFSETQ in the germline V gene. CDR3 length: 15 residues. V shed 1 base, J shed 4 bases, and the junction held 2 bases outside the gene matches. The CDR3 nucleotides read TGCGCCAGCAGCTTGACTAGCGGGAGCGCAGATACGCAGTATTTT. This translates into CASSLTSGSADTQYF.